A single sample is the source of the 15 T cell receptor beta chains below, sequenced in a study of shared clonotypes between healthy human individuals. Some clones are missing from TCRdb's copy, which holds only in-frame ones; the method was immunoSEQ multiplex PCR. The sample lists about half a million clones, over 70% occurring once. Sequencing was performed on PBMCs. These receptors were collected from a woman between 40 and 50 years old in good health. Some clones in this sample may be carry-over from other donors' samples.

CDR3 region: CASRSTSNQPQHF. As DNA, the CDR3 is TGTGCCAGCAGGAGTACTTCAAATCAGCCCCAGCATTTT. This chain links TRBV2 with TRBJ1-5; no definite D call. This CDR3 region has 13 residues. With 6 bases removed from V and 4 bases from J, the gap between germline ends came to 10 bases. CDR1 and CDR2 (germline): SNHLY, FYNNEI.

The chain carries TRBV4-1 and TRBJ2-4; tentatively, D is TRBD2 (6 bases). Per germline, CDR1 MGHRA and CDR2 YSYEKL. This CDR3 spans 16 amino acids. With 4 bases removed from V and 0 bases from J, the gap between germline ends came to 13 bases. CDR3 protein: CASSRSGLLAKNIQYF. CDR3 coding DNA: TGCGCCAGCAGCCGATCAGGACTACTAGCCAAAAACATTCAGTACTTC.

The V call is TRBV30, the J call TRBJ2-3; D may correspond to TRBD1 or TRBD2 (5 bases each). V shed 1 base and J shed 5 bases, with 7 bases lying between them. The germline V gene has CDR1 GTSNPN and CDR2 SVGIG (reference sequence). The CDR3 has 12 residues. CDR3 DNA sequence: TGTGCCTGGAGTGCTGGGGGAGATACGCAGTATTTT. Its protein is CAWSAGGDTQYF. The whole variable domain, filled in from reference TRBV30 and TRBJ2-3, reads SQTIHQWPATLVQPVGSPLSLECTVEGTSNPNLYWYRQAAGRGLQLLFYSVGIGQISSEVPQNLSASRPQDRQFILSSKKLLLSDSGFYLCAWSAGGDTQYFGPGTRLTVL.

This sequence joins TRBV20-1 and TRBJ2-1, with a possible D match to TRBD2 (5 bases). V lost 0 bases and J 10 bases, leaving 7 bases between the germline ends. Germline lookup yields CDR1 DFQATT and CDR2 SNEGSKA (reference sequence). The CDR3 is 11 amino acids. In DNA, the CDR3 is TGCAGTGCTAGAGATCGAGGGGAGCAGTTCTTC. Amino acids: CSARDRGEQFF.

The V and J genes are TRBV11-3 and TRBJ2-1, with 7 positions matching TRBD1. From germline, CDR1 is SGHNT and CDR2 YENEEA. CDR3 length equals 17 residues. Trimming took 1 base from V and 6 from J; bases not matched to a gene: 12. The CDR3 nucleotides are TGTGCCAGCAGCTTAGGGGGCACAGGGGCAATAGTCAATGAGCAGTTCTTC. This gives the protein CASSLGGTGAIVNEQFF.

About this clone: This sequence may be a read error, since a much larger clone differs from it by one base. Other DNA sequences in this sample translate to the same CDR3. The chain recombines TRBV7-3 with TRBJ2-1; 12 bases agree with TRBD2. The CDR3 is 15 amino acids. In germline, CDR1 is SGHTA, CDR2 FQGTGA. With 5 bases clipped from V and 2 bases from J, the junction kept 1 base outside the gene matches. CDR3 DNA: TGTGCCAGCAGCCTAGCGGGAGGGCCCTACAATGAGCAGTTCTTC. Its protein product is CASSLAGGPYNEQFF.

This clone came up once. J is TRBJ1-2 and V is TRBV19, with 7 positions matching TRBD1. Germline CDR1 reads LNHDA; CDR2 reads SQIVND (reference sequence). With V trimmed by 7 bases and J by 7 bases, 18 bases remained unmatched. The CDR3 loop spans 16 amino acids. CDR3 residues: CASTPNYWGQLLGYTF. CDR3 nucleotide sequence: TGTGCCAGTACCCCGAATTATTGGGGACAGCTACTTGGCTACACCTTC.

The chain recombines TRBV4-1 with TRBJ2-7; the D is unclear. There are 13 residues in the CDR3. Germline loops: CDR1 MGHRA, CDR2 YSYEKL. Trimming took 1 base from V and 12 from J, leaving 16 bases between them. The CDR3 here is CASSQGVGPNLYF. In DNA, the CDR3 is TGCGCCAGCAGCCAAGGAGTAGGCCCCAATTTGTACTTC.

The chain links TRBV11-2 to TRBJ2-2, with D tentatively TRBD2 (6 bases). Per the germline V gene, CDR1 is SGHAT and CDR2 is FQNNGV. The V end lost 1 base, the J end lost 6 bases, and 9 bases lay between the germline ends. The CDR3 spans 14 residues. This CDR3 is CASSLAGVPGELFF. CDR3 coding DNA: TGTGCCAGCAGCTTAGCGGGAGTCCCCGGGGAGCTGTTTTTT.

The V gene is TRBV7-9, the J gene TRBJ1-5, with D tentatively TRBD1 (6 bases). Germline assignment: CDR1 SEHNR and CDR2 FQNEAQ (reference sequence). There are 13 residues in the CDR3. Trimming took off 3 bases at V and 7 bases at J, with 10 bases between the two ends. The CDR3 here is CASSFLGAQPQHF. In DNA, the CDR3 is TGTGCCAGCAGCTTTTTGGGGGCGCAGCCCCAGCATTTT.

This clone turned up a few times. V gene TRBV11-1 combines with J gene TRBJ2-1, with D possibly called TRBD1 or TRBD2 (6 bases each). Germline V gives CDR1 SGHAT, CDR2 FQDESV (reference sequence). V was pared by 1 base and J by 8 bases, with 21 bases between. The CDR3 contains 17 residues. The CDR3 bases are TGTGCCAGCAGCTTAGTGGGGGGCAGCAACCCGAGGTATGAGCAGTTCTTC. It translates to CASSLVGGSNPRYEQFF.

The chain combines TRBV29-1 with TRBJ2-7; TRBD1 aligns across 8 bases. With 7 bases clipped from V and 2 bases from J, the junction kept 7 bases outside the gene matches. The CDR3 sequence is 13 residues long. Germline lookup yields CDR1 SQVTM and CDR2 ANQGSEA. Written as DNA, the CDR3 is TGCAGCGGGGGGACAGGTATTCCCTACGAGCAGTACTTC. Translated: CSGGTGIPYEQYF.

The chain recombines TRBV7-2 with TRBJ2-2; TRBD1 is a possible D gene (6 bases). Trimming stripped 4 bases from V and 5 bases from J, with 14 bases between. Germline CDR1 and CDR2: SGHTA and FQGNSA. The CDR3 length is 15 residues. The CDR3 nucleotides read TGTGCCAGCAGCTCATACCAGGGACAAACCGGGGAGCTGTTTTTT. It yields the protein CASSSYQGQTGELFF. The full variable domain, in which reference TRBV7-2 and TRBJ2-2 provide the parts outside the CDR3, is GAGVSQSPSNKVTEKGKDVELRCDPISGHTALYWYRQSLGQGLEFLIYFQGNSAPDKSGLPSDRFSAERTGGSVSTLTIQRTQQEDSAVYLCASSSYQGQTGELFFGEGSRLTVL.

This clone was found once. This sequence joins TRBV11-2 and TRBJ1-5; tentative D call: TRBD1 (5 bases). The CDR3 is 15 amino acids. Germline CDR1 and CDR2: SGHAT and FQNNGV. V dropped 1 base and J dropped 5 bases, with 12 bases sitting between them. The chain's CDR3 is CASSLGATEDQPQHF. The CDR3 DNA follows: TGTGCCAGCAGCTTAGGGGCGACAGAAGATCAGCCCCAGCATTTT.

The J gene is TRBJ2-1, the V gene TRBV29-1; TRBD2 matches at 9 bases. CDR1 is SQVTM, CDR2 ANQGSEA, per germline. V dropped 3 bases and J dropped 2; count of bases not matched to a gene: 2. The CDR3 extends over 14 amino acids. The chain's CDR3 is CSVDPSGAYNEQFF. As DNA, the CDR3 is TGCAGCGTTGATCCTAGCGGGGCCTACAATGAGCAGTTCTTC.